A selection of T cell receptor beta chains follows, all from one sample in a study of blood T cell repertoires in COVID-19. Generated by immunoSEQ multiplex PCR, the TCRdb table keeps only in-frame clones and is missing some. The sample yields hundreds of thousands of clones, around 85% seen once. Sequenced input: PBMCs or T cells enriched from blood (not recorded which). The receptors were gathered from a woman between 40 and 55 years old who had recovered from COVID-19. CDR3s include the opening cysteine and the closing phenylalanine or tryptophan. A D gene is named only where the DNA matches it firmly. Size tells how often a clone was seen (once, few, many) or the class of an expanded clone, and some rows leave it out.

D gene: TRBD1
J gene: TRBJ1-5
clone size: once
V gene: TRBV2
CDR3 protein: CASRAGTAQRDQPQHF
CDR3 DNA: TGTGCCAGCAGAGCCGGGACAGCCCAACGAGATCAGCCCCAGCATTTT

D gene: TRBD1
J gene: TRBJ1-2
clone size: NA
V gene: TRBV6-5
CDR3 protein: CASSYGQGPRGGYTF
CDR3 DNA: TGTGCCAGCAGTTACGGACAGGGGCCCCGAGGGGGCTACACCTTC

D gene: TRBD2
J gene: TRBJ2-5
clone size: NA
V gene: TRBV6-2/TRBV6-3
CDR3 protein: CASSNAGLARETQYF
CDR3 DNA: TGTGCCAGCAGCAACGCGGGACTAGCGAGGGAGACCCAGTACTTC

D gene: TRBD1
J gene: TRBJ1-3
clone size: NA
V gene: TRBV7-2
CDR3 protein: CASSHLTGGRSGNTIYF
CDR3 DNA: TGTGCCAGCAGCCACCTGACAGGGGGTAGATCTGGAAACACCATATATTTT

D gene: NA
J gene: TRBJ1-2
clone size: once
V gene: TRBV6-1
CDR3 protein: CASSETTNYGYTF
CDR3 DNA: TGTGCCAGCAGTGAGACAACTAACTATGGCTACACCTTC

D gene: NA
J gene: TRBJ2-7
clone size: NA
V gene: TRBV12-3/TRBV12-4
CDR3 protein: CASSFRVAYEQYF
CDR3 DNA: TGTGCCAGCAGTTTCAGGGTCGCCTACGAGCAGTACTTC

D gene: NA
J gene: TRBJ1-2
clone size: once
V gene: TRBV27
CDR3 protein: CASRDSAIYGYTF
CDR3 DNA: TGTGCCAGCCGGGATTCCGCGATCTATGGCTACACCTTC

D gene: TRBD2
J gene: TRBJ2-1
clone size: NA
V gene: TRBV24-1
CDR3 protein: CATSDPGTSVNEQFF
CDR3 DNA: TGTGCCACCAGTGATCCCGGGACTAGCGTAAACGAGCAGTTCTTC

D gene: NA
J gene: TRBJ1-6
clone size: NA
V gene: TRBV7-2
CDR3 protein: CASSSARGSPLHF
CDR3 DNA: TGTGCCAGCAGCTCCGCTCGGGGATCACCCCTCCACTTT

D gene: NA
J gene: TRBJ2-2
clone size: once
V gene: TRBV6-5
CDR3 protein: CASSRPGHGGELFF
CDR3 DNA: TGTGCCAGCAGCCGCCCGGGACATGGCGGGGAGCTGTTTTTT

D gene: TRBD2
J gene: TRBJ2-2
clone size: NA
V gene: TRBV30
CDR3 protein: CAWSALRGSGELFF
CDR3 DNA: TGTGCCTGGAGTGCCCTGCGGGGGTCAGGGGAGCTGTTTTTT

D gene: NA
J gene: TRBJ2-3
clone size: few
V gene: TRBV5-6
CDR3 protein: CASNPNGRDTDTQYF
CDR3 DNA: TGTGCCAGCAACCCCAATGGGCGGGACACAGATACGCAGTATTTT

D gene: NA
J gene: TRBJ2-3
clone size: NA
V gene: TRBV7-9
CDR3 protein: CASSPLLPSTDTQYF
CDR3 DNA: TGTGCCAGCAGCCCCCTCCTCCCGAGCACAGATACGCAGTATTTT

D gene: TRBD2
J gene: TRBJ2-5
clone size: NA
V gene: TRBV7-9
CDR3 protein: CASSLGSSGSETQYF
CDR3 DNA: TGTGCCAGCAGCTTAGGGTCTAGCGGCTCGGAGACCCAGTACTTC

D gene: TRBD1
J gene: TRBJ1-1
clone size: NA
V gene: TRBV6-6
CDR3 protein: CASSPLAGTGLVGTEAFF
CDR3 DNA: TGTGCCAGCAGTCCACTGGCGGGGACAGGGCTCGTCGGGACTGAAGCTTTCTTT

D gene: TRBD1
J gene: TRBJ2-1
clone size: NA
V gene: TRBV18
CDR3 protein: CASSQDRVGEQFF
CDR3 DNA: TGTGCCAGCTCACAGGACAGGGTAGGTGAGCAGTTCTTC

D gene: TRBD1
J gene: TRBJ1-3
clone size: once
V gene: TRBV20-1
CDR3 protein: CSASRQGRTGNTIYF
CDR3 DNA: TGCAGTGCTAGTAGACAGGGGAGGACTGGAAACACCATATATTTT

D gene: NA
J gene: TRBJ1-5
clone size: NA
V gene: TRBV2
CDR3 protein: CASSERGGNSNQPQHF
CDR3 DNA: TGTGCCAGCAGTGAACGGGGAGGGAATAGCAATCAGCCCCAGCATTTT

D gene: NA
J gene: TRBJ1-1
clone size: NA
V gene: TRBV5-1
CDR3 protein: CASSLGGPNTEAFF
CDR3 DNA: TGCGCCAGCAGCCTTGGGGGCCCGAACACTGAAGCTTTCTTT

D gene: TRBD1
J gene: TRBJ2-1
clone size: once
V gene: TRBV6-1
CDR3 protein: CASSENRGLYNEQFF
CDR3 DNA: TGTGCCAGCAGTGAAAACAGGGGGCTGTACAATGAGCAGTTCTTC

D gene: TRBD2
J gene: TRBJ2-7
clone size: NA
V gene: TRBV7-8
CDR3 protein: CASSYAGAYEQYF
CDR3 DNA: TGTGCCAGCAGCTATGCGGGAGCATACGAGCAGTACTTC

D gene: NA
J gene: TRBJ1-5
clone size: few
V gene: TRBV12-3/TRBV12-4
CDR3 protein: CASSPLPNQPQHF
CDR3 DNA: TGTGCCAGCAGTCCCCTCCCCAATCAGCCCCAGCATTTT

D gene: NA
J gene: TRBJ2-3
clone size: once
V gene: TRBV30
CDR3 protein: CASTLRIRVRIADTQYF
CDR3 DNA: TGTGCCTCCACGCTAAGGATCAGGGTCCGGATCGCAGATACGCAGTATTTT

D gene: NA
J gene: TRBJ2-3
clone size: NA
V gene: TRBV27
CDR3 protein: CASRLGGTDTQYF
CDR3 DNA: TGTGCCAGCAGATTGGGAGGCACAGATACGCAGTATTTT

D gene: NA
J gene: TRBJ2-3
clone size: NA
V gene: TRBV7-3
CDR3 protein: CASSPHSAFTDTQYF
CDR3 DNA: TGTGCCAGCAGCCCCCACTCCGCCTTTACAGATACGCAGTATTTT

D gene: TRBD1
J gene: TRBJ1-2
clone size: NA
V gene: TRBV7-2
CDR3 protein: CASSPFDRAGGYTF
CDR3 DNA: TGTGCCAGCAGCCCCTTCGACAGGGCGGGCGGCTACACCTTC

D gene: TRBD1
J gene: TRBJ2-7
clone size: NA
V gene: TRBV2
CDR3 protein: CASSEARTGTYEQYF
CDR3 DNA: TGTGCCAGCAGTGAAGCGCGGACAGGGACCTACGAGCAGTACTTC

D gene: NA
J gene: TRBJ2-1
clone size: NA
V gene: TRBV15
CDR3 protein: CATSRAGARHEQFF
CDR3 DNA: TGTGCCACCAGCAGAGCGGGTGCGCGACATGAGCAGTTCTTC

D gene: TRBD1
J gene: TRBJ1-2
clone size: once
V gene: TRBV24-1
CDR3 protein: CATSDFSGGGGYTF
CDR3 DNA: TGTGCCACCAGTGATTTCTCAGGGGGCGGTGGCTACACCTTC

D gene: NA
J gene: TRBJ2-7
clone size: NA
V gene: TRBV7-2
CDR3 protein: CASSLEVGGEQYF
CDR3 DNA: TGTGCCAGCAGCTTAGAGGTGGGGGGCGAGCAGTACTTC

D gene: NA
J gene: TRBJ2-2
clone size: NA
V gene: TRBV7-6
CDR3 protein: CVSSYSTALTGELFF
CDR3 DNA: TGTGTCAGCAGCTACTCGACAGCGCTCACCGGGGAGCTGTTTTTT

D gene: NA
J gene: TRBJ1-4
clone size: NA
V gene: TRBV7-2
CDR3 protein: CASSLASQGYEKLFF
CDR3 DNA: TGTGCCAGCAGCTTAGCTTCCCAGGGGTATGAAAAACTGTTTTTT

D gene: NA
J gene: TRBJ2-1
clone size: NA
V gene: TRBV27
CDR3 protein: CASSFRRGPYNEQFF
CDR3 DNA: TGTGCCAGCAGTTTCCGTAGGGGCCCCTACAATGAGCAGTTCTTC

D gene: NA
J gene: TRBJ2-3
clone size: NA
V gene: TRBV9
CDR3 protein: CASSVGVGTPEDLTDTQYF
CDR3 DNA: TGTGCCAGCAGCGTAGGAGTGGGGACACCCGAGGACCTCACAGATACGCAGTATTTT

D gene: TRBD2
J gene: TRBJ2-2
clone size: NA
V gene: TRBV7-6
CDR3 protein: CASSQLAGAAGELFF
CDR3 DNA: TGTGCCAGCAGCCAACTAGCGGGGGCTGCCGGGGAGCTGTTTTTT

D gene: TRBD1
J gene: TRBJ2-5
clone size: NA
V gene: TRBV28
CDR3 protein: CASSRGTGRETQYF
CDR3 DNA: TGTGCCAGCAGTCGAGGGACAGGGAGGGAGACCCAGTACTTC

D gene: NA
J gene: TRBJ2-3
clone size: NA
V gene: TRBV7-2
CDR3 protein: CASSVSSTDTQYF
CDR3 DNA: TGTGCCAGCAGCGTATCTAGCACAGATACGCAGTATTTT

D gene: NA
J gene: TRBJ2-3
clone size: once
V gene: TRBV5-6
CDR3 protein: CASSGKAAVRDTQYF
CDR3 DNA: TGTGCCAGCAGCGGGAAAGCGGCGGTGAGAGATACGCAGTATTTT

D gene: NA
J gene: TRBJ1-5
clone size: once
V gene: TRBV28
CDR3 protein: CASSLPGRARGNQPQHF
CDR3 DNA: TGTGCCAGCAGTTTACCGGGGAGGGCTCGAGGGAATCAGCCCCAGCATTTT

D gene: NA
J gene: TRBJ2-3
clone size: NA
V gene: TRBV7-3
CDR3 protein: CASSPPRGHQGTDTQYF
CDR3 DNA: TGTGCCAGCAGCCCCCCCCGGGGTCACCAGGGCACAGATACGCAGTATTTT

D gene: NA
J gene: TRBJ2-3
clone size: NA
V gene: TRBV5-1
CDR3 protein: CASSRLRGLGSDTQYF
CDR3 DNA: TGCGCCAGCAGCCGGCTAAGGGGTCTCGGGTCAGATACGCAGTATTTT

D gene: TRBD1
J gene: TRBJ2-7
clone size: NA
V gene: TRBV7-9
CDR3 protein: CASRGSRGTDVGQYF
CDR3 DNA: TGTGCCAGCAGGGGGAGTAGAGGGACAGACGTTGGGCAGTACTTC

D gene: NA
J gene: TRBJ2-3
clone size: NA
V gene: TRBV5-1
CDR3 protein: CASMGGGAGTDTQYF
CDR3 DNA: TGCGCCAGCATGGGAGGGGGAGCCGGCACAGATACGCAGTATTTT

D gene: NA
J gene: TRBJ1-2
clone size: NA
V gene: TRBV25-1
CDR3 protein: CAVGGPYYGYTF
CDR3 DNA: TGTGCTGTGGGGGGTCCCTACTATGGCTACACCTTC

D gene: NA
J gene: TRBJ1-1
clone size: NA
V gene: TRBV10-1
CDR3 protein: CASSESGGTEAFF
CDR3 DNA: TGCGCCAGCAGTGAGTCGGGAGGCACTGAAGCTTTCTTT

D gene: NA
J gene: TRBJ2-3
clone size: few
V gene: TRBV21-1
CDR3 protein: CASSSREMSTDTQYF
CDR3 DNA: TGTGCCAGCAGCTCCCGGGAGATGAGCACAGATACGCAGTATTTT

D gene: NA
J gene: TRBJ1-4
clone size: once
V gene: TRBV9
CDR3 protein: CASSLVSGEKLFF
CDR3 DNA: TGTGCCAGCAGCCTGGTGAGTGGTGAAAAACTGTTTTTT

D gene: NA
J gene: TRBJ2-1
clone size: few
V gene: TRBV7-9
CDR3 protein: CASSLNFNEQFF
CDR3 DNA: TGTGCCAGCAGCCTAAATTTTAATGAGCAGTTCTTC

D gene: NA
J gene: TRBJ1-1
clone size: NA
V gene: TRBV28
CDR3 protein: CASSLSSRRTASDTEAFF
CDR3 DNA: TGTGCCAGCAGTTTATCATCGCGTAGGACAGCATCGGACACTGAAGCTTTCTTT

D gene: TRBD1
J gene: TRBJ2-7
clone size: NA
V gene: TRBV20-1
CDR3 protein: CSASASGTVSYEQYF
CDR3 DNA: TGCAGTGCTAGTGCCTCCGGGACAGTTTCCTACGAGCAGTACTTC

D gene: TRBD2
J gene: TRBJ2-3
clone size: NA
V gene: TRBV2
CDR3 protein: CASSLSGRGGADTQYF
CDR3 DNA: TGTGCCAGCAGTCTTAGCGGGAGGGGTGGTGCAGATACGCAGTATTTT

D gene: TRBD2
J gene: TRBJ2-1
clone size: once
V gene: TRBV4-3
CDR3 protein: CASSQDYLSGRGGNEQFF
CDR3 DNA: TGCGCCAGCAGCCAAGATTACCTTAGCGGGAGGGGGGGCAATGAGCAGTTCTTC

D gene: NA
J gene: TRBJ1-3
clone size: once
V gene: TRBV9
CDR3 protein: CASSVGGRDSGNTIYF
CDR3 DNA: TGTGCCAGCAGCGTAGGGGGTCGGGACTCTGGAAACACCATATATTTT